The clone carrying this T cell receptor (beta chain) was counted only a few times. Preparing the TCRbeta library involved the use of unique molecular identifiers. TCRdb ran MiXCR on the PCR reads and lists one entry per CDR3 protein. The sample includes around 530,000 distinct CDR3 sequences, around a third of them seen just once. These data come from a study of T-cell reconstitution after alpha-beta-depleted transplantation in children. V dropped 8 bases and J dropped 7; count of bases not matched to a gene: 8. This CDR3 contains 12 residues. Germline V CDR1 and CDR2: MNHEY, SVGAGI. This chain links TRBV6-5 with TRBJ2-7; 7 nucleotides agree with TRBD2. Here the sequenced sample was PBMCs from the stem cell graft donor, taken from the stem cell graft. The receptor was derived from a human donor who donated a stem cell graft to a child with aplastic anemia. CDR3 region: CASGLGAMEQYF. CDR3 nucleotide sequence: TGTGCCAGCGGACTAGGGGCAATGGAGCAGTACTTC.